This is a list of T cell receptor beta chains from one sample in a study of blood T cell repertoires in COVID-19. Profiling relied on immunoSEQ multiplex PCR, and the TCRdb table lists in-frame clones only, not all of them. The table lists about 310,000 clones, nearly 90% of them singletons. The sample was peripheral blood. Every receptor here comes from a woman between 35 and 50 years old with COVID-19, enrolled during active disease. Each CDR3 is given with its conserved first and last residue. Fields, in order: clone size, D gene, V gene, J gene, CDR3 DNA, CDR3 protein. The D gene is left open where the match is weak. The size field is filled for only some rows; it gives once, few, many or a size class.

once	NA	TRBV9	TRBJ1-1	TGTGCCAGCAGCCCACGGACCGGGGTGACGAACACTGAAGCTTTCTTT	CASSPRTGVTNTEAFF
NA	NA	TRBV27	TRBJ2-2	TGTGCCAGCAGTTTATCCCCAGGCCTCACCGGGGAGCTGTTTTTT	CASSLSPGLTGELFF
NA	TRBD1	TRBV28	TRBJ1-1	TGTGCCAGCAGTTCCGGACAGGCCTACGTCGACACTGAAGCTTTCTTT	CASSSGQAYVDTEAFF
once	NA	TRBV5-4	TRBJ2-5	TGTGCCAGCAGCTTGGGAGGGATGGAGACCCAGTACTTC	CASSLGGMETQYF
NA	TRBD1	TRBV6-6	TRBJ2-1	TGTGCCAGCAGCAACCGGGACAGGACTTACAATGAGCAGTTCTTC	CASSNRDRTYNEQFF
NA	NA	TRBV11-1	TRBJ2-7	TGTGCCAGCAGCTTTAACTACGAGCAGTACTTC	CASSFNYEQYF
NA	TRBD1	TRBV19	TRBJ1-2	TGTGCCAGTAGCCAATGGGAACTACAGGGGAGCTATGGCTACACCTTC	CASSQWELQGSYGYTF
NA	NA	TRBV7-2	TRBJ2-3	TGTGCCAGCAGCTCAAAACGGGCAGATACGCAGTATTTT	CASSSKRADTQYF
NA	NA	TRBV3-1/TRBV3-2	TRBJ1-1	TGTGCCAGCAGCCAAGATGCACTAGGGTATGCTTTCTTT	CASSQDALGYAFF
NA	TRBD1	TRBV28	TRBJ1-1	TGTGCCAGCAGTATCACCGGGACAGCGAACACTGAAGCTTTCTTT	CASSITGTANTEAFF
NA	NA	TRBV9	TRBJ2-5	TGTGCCAGCAGCGTAGGGGGGGATCAAGAGACCCAGTACTTC	CASSVGGDQETQYF
once	TRBD1	TRBV6-2/TRBV6-3	TRBJ2-7	TGTGCCAGCAGTCCCCTCCGACAGGGGGCCCCCTACGAGCAGTACTTC	CASSPLRQGAPYEQYF
once	NA	TRBV27	TRBJ1-1	TGTGCCAGCAGTTTTCAGTCGGGTAACGGGGCTTTCTTT	CASSFQSGNGAFF
NA	TRBD1	TRBV6-2/TRBV6-3	TRBJ1-5	TGTGCCAGCAGTTTTAGTACAGGGGGCGCATGGCAGCCCCAGCATTTT	CASSFSTGGAWQPQHF
NA	TRBD1	TRBV7-3	TRBJ2-3	TGTGCCAGCAGCTTAGGTCCGGGACAGATCAATACGCAGTATTTT	CASSLGPGQINTQYF
NA	TRBD1	TRBV7-9	TRBJ2-7	TGTGCCAGCAGCTTCGTGACAGGGGGCTACGAGCAGTACTTC	CASSFVTGGYEQYF
NA	TRBD2	TRBV27	TRBJ2-3	TGTGCCAGCAGTTTATCGCCAGAGATAAGACTAGCTACGCAGTATTTT	CASSLSPEIRLATQYF
NA	NA	TRBV28	TRBJ1-6	TGTGCCAGCAGTTCAACCCGCCGCGGGGCGAACGCCCCCCTCCACTTT	CASSSTRRGANAPLHF
NA	TRBD2	TRBV9	TRBJ2-7	TGTGCCAGCAGCGTAGTCATCGGACTAGCGGGAGAAACCAGCTACGAGCAGTACTTC	CASSVVIGLAGETSYEQYF
NA	NA	TRBV30	TRBJ1-5	TGTGCCTGGAGGGGAGACAGCAATCAGCCCCAGCATTTT	CAWRGDSNQPQHF
NA	NA	TRBV6-5	TRBJ1-2	TGTGCCAGCAGGCCCGAGCGCGACTATGGCTACACCTTC	CASRPERDYGYTF
NA	TRBD2	TRBV27	TRBJ2-1	TGTGCCAGCAGAAGAAGCGGGAGGGCCAGCGATGAGCAGTTCTTC	CASRRSGRASDEQFF
NA	NA	TRBV28	TRBJ1-5	TGTGCCAGCAGTTTTGTCTCGGGGCAGGGAGGGCAGCCCCAGCATTTT	CASSFVSGQGGQPQHF
NA	NA	TRBV6-5	TRBJ1-2	TGTGCCAGCAGGATACAGGGACTACCTTATTCTGGCTACACCTTC	CASRIQGLPYSGYTF
NA	NA	TRBV5-1	TRBJ2-5	TGCGCCAGCAGCGCGCCTGGGTTCAGGGAAGAGACCCAGTACTTC	CASSAPGFREETQYF
few	NA	TRBV6-5	TRBJ1-3	TGTGCCAGCAAAGGGCCCGAGGGTCCCGGAAACACCATATATTTT	CASKGPEGPGNTIYF
NA	NA	TRBV4-3	TRBJ2-3	TGCGCCAGCAGCCATTCCAGGGGGGACACAGATACGCAGTATTTT	CASSHSRGDTDTQYF
NA	NA	TRBV18	TRBJ2-2	TGTGCCAGCTCACCAGACAAGAACACCGGGGAGCTGTTTTTT	CASSPDKNTGELFF
NA	NA	TRBV9	TRBJ2-1	TGTGCCAGCAGCGTAGGAGGACAGTCAGGGAATGAGCAGTTCTTC	CASSVGGQSGNEQFF
NA	NA	TRBV2	TRBJ1-2	TGTGCCAGCAGTGAAGCGGGCACCTCTAACTATGGCTACACCTTC	CASSEAGTSNYGYTF
NA	NA	TRBV2	TRBJ1-6	TGTGCCATCCGACAGGCTCCCCTCCACTTT	CAIRQAPLHF
NA	NA	TRBV28	TRBJ1-3	TGTGCCAGCAGAGCGACTGGAAACACCATATATTTT	CASRATGNTIYF
NA	NA	TRBV3-1/TRBV3-2	TRBJ2-2	TGTGCCAGCAGCCCCCGGGGGGCCGTGAACACCGGGGAGCTGTTTTTT	CASSPRGAVNTGELFF
NA	TRBD1	TRBV6-5	TRBJ1-3	TGTGCCAGCAGAACAGGGGTGTCTGGAAACACCATATATTTT	CASRTGVSGNTIYF
NA	NA	TRBV6-2/TRBV6-3	TRBJ1-5	TGTGCCAGCAGTTCCCCCGGGATAAGCAATCAGCCCCAGCATTTT	CASSSPGISNQPQHF
NA	NA	TRBV19	TRBJ2-3	TGTGCCAGTAGTATAGCGGGGGGCACCGCAGATACGCAGTATTTT	CASSIAGGTADTQYF
NA	NA	TRBV19	TRBJ1-3	TGTGCCAGTAGTATCGGTCGGAGCTCTGGAAACACCATATATTTT	CASSIGRSSGNTIYF
NA	TRBD1	TRBV30	TRBJ1-3	TGTGCCTGGAGTGTAATGACAGGGGGCTCTGGAAACACCATATATTTT	CAWSVMTGGSGNTIYF
NA	TRBD2	TRBV6-5	TRBJ2-3	TGTGCCAGCAGTTACTCGGCTAGCGGGAGGGCGGATACGCAGTATTTT	CASSYSASGRADTQYF
NA	TRBD1	TRBV10-3	TRBJ1-1	TGTGCCATCAGTGCATCTTTGCAGGGGGAGACTGAAGCTTTCTTT	CAISASLQGETEAFF
NA	NA	TRBV7-2	TRBJ1-2	TGTGCCAGCAGCTTAGGGGGCCTAGCGGGCTATGGCTACACCTTC	CASSLGGLAGYGYTF
NA	NA	TRBV19	TRBJ2-3	TGTGCCAGTAGTCCGGGGTGGGAAGTGCAGTATTTT	CASSPGWEVQYF
NA	NA	TRBV5-6	TRBJ1-4	TGTGCCAGCAGCCGGGGAAAGGCGGGAGAAAAACTGTTTTTT	CASSRGKAGEKLFF
once	NA	TRBV11-2	TRBJ1-1	TGTGCCAGCAGCCCGGGACTTGAAGCTTTCTTT	CASSPGLEAFF
NA	TRBD2	TRBV7-2	TRBJ2-7	TGTGCCAGCAGCTTGGTGGCGGGAGACCACGAGCAGTACTTC	CASSLVAGDHEQYF
NA	NA	TRBV28	TRBJ1-3	TGTGCCAGCAGTTTCCGGGGGAACACCATATATTTT	CASSFRGNTIYF
NA	NA	TRBV7-2	TRBJ2-7	TGTGCCAGCAGCCCTCCTGGGGGGGGGCCGAGCGAGCAGTACTTC	CASSPPGGGPSEQYF
NA	TRBD1	TRBV28	TRBJ1-2	TGTGCCAGCAGTTTGTTCACAGGGGGAAGTTTCTATGGCTACACCTTC	CASSLFTGGSFYGYTF
NA	NA	TRBV27	TRBJ1-1	TGTGCCAGCAGTTTACAGACAGGAGGGAACACTGAAGCTTTCTTT	CASSLQTGGNTEAFF
NA	NA	TRBV28	TRBJ1-2	TGTGCCAGCAGTTCAGGGCGGGGGGGCTATGGCTACACCTTC	CASSSGRGGYGYTF
NA	NA	TRBV7-2	TRBJ1-5	TGTGCCAGCAGCTTAGCTTATAGGAGCCCCCAGCATTTT	CASSLAYRSPQHF
NA	NA	TRBV20-1	TRBJ1-2	TGCAGTGCTAGTGTGGACAGCTCCTATGGCTACACCTTC	CSASVDSSYGYTF
NA	TRBD1	TRBV6-5	TRBJ2-3	TGTGCCAGCAGTTACTCGAACCAGGGGGCTACAGATACGCAGTATTTT	CASSYSNQGATDTQYF
NA	NA	TRBV16	TRBJ2-5	TGTGCCAGCGAAAAGGGGCAAAACCAAGAGACCCAGTACTTC	CASEKGQNQETQYF
NA	TRBD1	TRBV6-5	TRBJ1-1	TGTGCCAGCAGTACTTACAGGGGAAAAGCTTTCTTT	CASSTYRGKAFF